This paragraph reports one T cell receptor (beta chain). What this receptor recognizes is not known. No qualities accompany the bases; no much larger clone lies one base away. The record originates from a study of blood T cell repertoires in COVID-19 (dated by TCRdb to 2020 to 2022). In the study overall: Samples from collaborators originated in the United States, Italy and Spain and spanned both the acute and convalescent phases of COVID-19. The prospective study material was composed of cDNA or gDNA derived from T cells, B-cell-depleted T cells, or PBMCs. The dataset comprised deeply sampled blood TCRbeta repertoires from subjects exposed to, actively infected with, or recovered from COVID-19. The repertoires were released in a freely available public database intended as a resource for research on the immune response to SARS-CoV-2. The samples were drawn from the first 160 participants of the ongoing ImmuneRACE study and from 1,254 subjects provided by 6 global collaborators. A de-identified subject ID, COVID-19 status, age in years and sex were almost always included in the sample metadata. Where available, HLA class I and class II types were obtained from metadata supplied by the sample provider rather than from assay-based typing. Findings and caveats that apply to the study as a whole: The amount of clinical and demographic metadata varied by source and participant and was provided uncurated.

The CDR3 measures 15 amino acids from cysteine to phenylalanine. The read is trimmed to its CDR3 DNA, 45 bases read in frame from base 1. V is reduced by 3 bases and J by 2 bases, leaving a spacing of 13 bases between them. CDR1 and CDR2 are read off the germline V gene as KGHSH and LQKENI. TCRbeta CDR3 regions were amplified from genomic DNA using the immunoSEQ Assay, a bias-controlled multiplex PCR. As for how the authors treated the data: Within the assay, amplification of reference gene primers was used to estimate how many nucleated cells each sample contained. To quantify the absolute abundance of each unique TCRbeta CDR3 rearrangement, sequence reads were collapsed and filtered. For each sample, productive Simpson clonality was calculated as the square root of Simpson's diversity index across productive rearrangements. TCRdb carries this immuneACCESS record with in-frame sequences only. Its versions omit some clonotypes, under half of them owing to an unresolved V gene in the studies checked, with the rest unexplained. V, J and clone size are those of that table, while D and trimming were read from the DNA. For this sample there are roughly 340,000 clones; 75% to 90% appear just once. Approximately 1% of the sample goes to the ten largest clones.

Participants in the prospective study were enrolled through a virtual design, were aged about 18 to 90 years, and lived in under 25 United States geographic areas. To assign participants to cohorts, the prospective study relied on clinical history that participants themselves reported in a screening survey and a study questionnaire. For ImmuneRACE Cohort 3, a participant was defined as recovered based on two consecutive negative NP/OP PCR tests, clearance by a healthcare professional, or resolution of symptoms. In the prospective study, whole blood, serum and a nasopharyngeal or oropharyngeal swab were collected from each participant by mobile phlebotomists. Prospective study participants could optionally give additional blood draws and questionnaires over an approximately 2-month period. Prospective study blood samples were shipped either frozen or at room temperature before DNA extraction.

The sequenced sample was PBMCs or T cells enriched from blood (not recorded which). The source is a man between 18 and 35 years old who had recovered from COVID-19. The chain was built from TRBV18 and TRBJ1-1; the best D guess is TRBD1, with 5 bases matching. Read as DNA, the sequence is TGTGCCAGCTCACCTCAACAGGACCCAAACACTGAAGCTTTCTTT. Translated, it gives CASSPQQDPNTEAFF.